The 25 T cell receptor beta chains presented below share a single source sample, sequenced in a study of T cells in Graves' hyperthyroidism and ophthalmopathy. The investigators amplified TCR beta CDR3 regions from RNA transcripts. TCR CDR3 underwent first-round RT-PCR with the HTBI primer set. TCRdb reprocessed the multiplex PCR reads via MiXCR and lists one record per CDR3 protein. The sample has 480,000 or so distinct CDR3 sequences; 46% are singletons. The material sequenced was peripheral blood or thyroid tissue (not recorded which). These receptors came from an adult woman with Graves' disease, either hyperthyroidism or ophthalmopathy (not recorded which).

This CDR3 reads CASSLGTSGSGQTCEQFF. CDR3 nucleotide sequence: TGTGCCAGCAGCTTAGGGACTAGCGGGAGCGGTCAAACCTGTGAGCAGTTCTTC. The chain carries TRBV7-2 and TRBJ2-1; 13 positions match TRBD2. The germline CDR1 and CDR2 sequences are SGHTA and FQGNSA. The junction had 12 bases not matched to a gene; V was cut back by 1 base and J by 9 bases. This CDR3 region has 18 residues.

The table lists this clonotype with a few counts. This rearrangement joins TRBV5-1 to TRBJ1-6; 7 bases match TRBD1. Germline V gene lookup returns CDR1 SGHRS and CDR2 YFSETQ. After removal of 1 base from V and 6 bases from J, the junction contained 10 bases not matched to a gene. CDR3 size: 17 residues. The CDR3 loop is CASSLWDRDGPNSPLHF. The CDR3 nucleotides are TGCGCCAGCAGCTTGTGGGACAGAGACGGGCCTAATTCACCCCTCCACTTT.

V and J are TRBV15 and TRBJ2-1; D gene unclear. The CDR3 is 15 amino acids. V lost 0 bases and J 2 bases, leaving 8 bases between the germline ends. The V gene's germline CDR1 is LNHNV and CDR2 YYDKDF (reference sequence). In DNA, the CDR3 is TGTGCCACCAGCAGAGATATGACCCCCTACAATGAGCAGTTCTTC. It encodes CATSRDMTPYNEQFF. The full variable domain, in which reference TRBV15 and TRBJ2-1 provide the parts outside the CDR3, is DAMVIQNPRYQVTQFGKPVTLSCSQTLNHNVMYWYQQKSSQAPKLLFHYYDKDFNNEADTPDNFQSRRPNTSFCFLDIRSPGLGDTAMYLCATSRDMTPYNEQFFGPGTRLTVL.

The chain has TRBV6-5 and TRBJ2-7; the D is unclear. V dropped 0 bases and J dropped 0 bases, with 9 bases sitting between them. Germline V CDR1 and CDR2: MNHEY, SVGAGI. This CDR3 contains 15 residues. The DNA for the CDR3 is TGTGCCAGCAGTTACTCACCACTTAACTCCTACGAGCAGTACTTC. As protein: CASSYSPLNSYEQYF.

A note on this clonotype: Because the CDR3's place on the DNA is in doubt, the DNA is left out and the CDR3 is given as listed by TCRdb. The chain joins TRBV2 to TRBJ2-7; TRBD2 is the table's D call and was not checked against the DNA. Germline CDR1 reads SNHLY; CDR2 reads FYNNEI. With termini counted, the CDR3 has 12 amino acids. The CDR3 protein is CACSARDSGGNF.

The chain is built from TRBV6-9 and TRBJ2-5; a weak D match, TRBD2 (5 bases). The germline V gene has CDR1 MNHGY and CDR2 SVAAGI. Trimming cost V 0 bases and J 5 bases, with 10 bases left between them. There are 14 residues in the CDR3. This chain's CDR3 is CASSYSWETETQYF. In DNA, the CDR3 is TGTGCCAGCAGTTATTCTTGGGAGACGGAGACCCAGTACTTC.

The chain recombines TRBV20-1 with TRBJ1-1, with TRBD1 matching 7 bases. The CDR3 extends over 13 amino acids. V dropped 5 bases and J dropped 4; count of bases not matched to a gene: 7. Looked up from germline, CDR1 is DFQATT and CDR2 is SNEGSKA (reference sequence). CDR3 region: CSAPWRQGTEAFF. CDR3 coding DNA: TGCAGTGCTCCTTGGCGACAGGGCACTGAAGCTTTCTTT.

This clonotype was seen more than once but under ten times. V and J are TRBV24-1 and TRBJ2-5; possible D gene TRBD1, 6 bases. The CDR3 is 15 residues long. Germline CDR1 is KGHDR and CDR2 is SFDVKD. V shed 3 bases and J shed 1 base, with 11 bases lying between them. CDR3 sequence (DNA): TGTGCCACCAGTGATCAGGGGTCTAGCCAAGAGACCCAGTACTTC. Translated: CATSDQGSSQETQYF.

Worth noting for this clonotype: A single base separates this from a much larger clone, so it may be a read error. The J gene is TRBJ2-7, the V gene TRBV7-9; D gene ambiguous. Germline CDR1 reads SEHNR; CDR2 reads FQNEAQ (reference sequence). This CDR3 spans 14 amino acids. The CDR3 DNA reads TGTGCCAGCAGCCAATCAGGCCGGTTCTACGAGCAGCACTTC. This codes for CASSQSGRFYEQHF.

This clonotype was seen a handful of times. CDR3 protein: CATSITLNSYEQYF. In DNA form, the CDR3 reads TGTGCCACCAGCATTACACTGAACTCCTACGAGCAGTACTTC. This sequence joins TRBV15 and TRBJ2-7; no reliable D call. In germline, CDR1 is LNHNV, CDR2 YYDKDF (reference sequence). The length of the CDR3 is 14 residues. V was cut by 4 bases and J by 0 bases, with 10 bases left in between.

Concerning this clonotype: This clone may be a read error of a much larger clone one base away. The chain has TRBV5-6 and TRBJ2-7, with 8 bases aligning to TRBD1. After removal of 2 bases from V and 3 bases from J, the junction contained 4 bases not matched to a gene. This CDR3 contains 14 residues. CDR1 and CDR2 (germline): SGHDT, YYEEEE. The CDR3 nucleotides read TGTGCCAGCAGCTTCGGGGACAGGAACTACGAGCAGTACTTC. The encoded protein is CASSFGDRNYEQYF.

The rearrangement uses TRBV5-1 and TRBJ2-7; the match to TRBD2 covers 8 bases. Per the germline V gene, CDR1 is SGHRS and CDR2 is YFSETQ. CDR3 length equals 14 residues. The V gene end was trimmed by 1 base and the J gene end by 3 bases; junction bases not matched to a gene: 3. This CDR3 reads CASSLRSGIYEQYF. In DNA, the CDR3 is TGCGCCAGCAGCTTGCGTAGCGGGATCTACGAGCAGTACTTC. Using reference TRBV5-1 and TRBJ2-7 for the parts outside the CDR3, the full variable domain is KAGVTQTPRYLIKTRGQQVTLSCSPISGHRSVSWYQQTPGQGLQFLFEYFSETQRNKGNFPGRFSGRQFSNSRSEMNVSTLELGDSALYLCASSLRSGIYEQYFGPGTRLTVT.

There are many counts of this clonotype. The gene calls are TRBV7-2 and TRBJ2-5; a weak D match, TRBD1 (5 bases). CDR3 length equals 15 residues. Trimming left V 4 bases short and J 7 bases short, with 19 bases between. Germline V gene sequence: CDR1 SGHTA, CDR2 FQGNSA. CDR3 loop: CASSSKWQGRLTQYF. CDR3 coding DNA: TGTGCCAGCAGCTCCAAGTGGCAGGGCCGTTTGACCCAGTACTTC.

This chain uses TRBV27 with TRBJ1-5; a possible D gene is TRBD1 (6 bases). Per germline, CDR1 MNHEY and CDR2 SMNVEV (reference sequence). Trimming removed 5 bases from V and 3 bases from J, with 11 bases in between. There are 14 residues in the CDR3. The CDR3 bases are TGTGCCAGCAGTATGCAGGGGTACAATCAGCCCCAGCATTTT. Translating it yields CASSMQGYNQPQHF.

This clonotype came up a few times. This chain uses TRBV10-3 with TRBJ2-7; 13 positions agree with TRBD2. Germline-derived CDR1 and CDR2 are ENHRY and SYGVKD. The junction had 7 bases not matched to a gene; V was cut back by 5 bases and J by 6 bases. The CDR3 is 15 residues long. The chain's CDR3 is CAISSPGLAGIEQYF. The CDR3 DNA sequence: TGTGCCATCAGTTCCCCGGGACTAGCGGGAATCGAGCAGTACTTC.

The gene calls are TRBV15 and TRBJ1-6, with a tentative D call TRBD1 (5 bases). Germline CDR1 and CDR2: LNHNV and YYDKDF (reference sequence). Trimming cost V 3 bases and J 13 bases, with 16 bases left between them. The CDR3 length is 14 residues. CDR3 bases: TGTGCCACCAGCAGCTGGACAATGACGGAGCCCCTCCACTTT. This sequence encodes CATSSWTMTEPLHF.

The table lists this clonotype with many counts. The V and J genes are TRBV2 and TRBJ1-1; D call uncertain. Germline V gives CDR1 SNHLY, CDR2 FYNNEI. The CDR3 sequence is 14 residues long. Trimming shortened V by 8 bases and J by 5 bases, and 18 bases separated the two germline ends. The CDR3 DNA follows: TGTGCCAGCCGGAGGGTCCCAGATCTTACTGAAGCTTTCTTT. It encodes CASRRVPDLTEAFF.

Worth noting for this clonotype: No conserved phenylalanine or tryptophan is present at the end of the CDR3, so a read error is the likely explanation. The chain recombines TRBV7-2 with TRBJ2-7; 10 bases align to TRBD2. V was clipped by 1 base and J by 3 bases; unmatched bases: 3. The CDR3 is 15 residues long. Germline values: CDR1 SGHTA, CDR2 FQGNSA. This CDR3 reads CASSLELAGVYEQYL. Written as DNA, the CDR3 is TGTGCCAGCAGCTTAGAGCTAGCGGGGGTCTACGAGCAGTACCTC.

This clonotype was counted many times. The conserved phenylalanine or tryptophan normally closing the CDR3 is absent here, so this likely arose from a read error. The DNA is left out, because the CDR3 cannot be placed on it with certainty; the CDR3 is given as TCRdb lists it. This sequence joins TRBV20-1 and TRBJ2-5; TRBD1 is the table's D call, not checked against the DNA. Inclusive of both ends, the CDR3 amounts to 9 amino acids. Germline V gene data show CDR1 as DFQATT and CDR2 as SNEGSKA (reference sequence). The CDR3: CSAYTRDTS.

This clonotype was seen once. The rearrangement joins TRBV7-9 to TRBJ2-2; D not certain. Germline assignment: CDR1 SEHNR and CDR2 FQNEAQ (reference sequence). The CDR3 extends over 16 amino acids. V was pared by 5 bases and J by 4 bases, with 17 bases between. CDR3 sequence reads: CASSPPRQPPTGELFF. The DNA of the CDR3 is TGTGCCAGCAGCCCACCGCGGCAGCCCCCCACCGGGGAGCTGTTTTTT.

This clonotype was seen more than once but under ten times. The chain uses TRBV29-1 and TRBJ2-7, with D unclear. CDR3 length: 15 residues. Germline V gene sequence: CDR1 SQVTM, CDR2 ANQGSEA. Trimming removed 5 bases at V and 1 base at J, with 18 bases between. CDR3 in amino acids: CSVRVRLSGSYEQYF. CDR3 nucleotide sequence: TGCAGCGTTAGGGTTCGGTTGTCGGGTTCCTACGAGCAGTACTTC.

Regarding this clonotype: At one of its ends the junction is not consistent with the germline gene, which may arise from a read error. The chain employs TRBV7-9 and TRBJ2-7; no reliable D call. The length of the CDR3 is 14 residues. The germline V gene encodes CDR1 SEHNR and CDR2 FQNEAQ (reference sequence). CDR3 sequence reads: CASSSYTLSSEQYF. CDR3 DNA sequence: TGTGCCAGCAGCTCGTATACTCTATCCTCCGAGCAGTACTTC.

In its sample, this clonotype was seen a few times. This chain joins TRBV5-5 and TRBJ1-1; D is ambiguous. Looked up from germline, CDR1 is SGHKS and CDR2 is YYEKEE (reference sequence). The CDR3 has 14 amino acids. V lost 3 bases to trimming and J lost 1 base, with 10 bases between them. The CDR3 sequence is CASSSYGRNTEAFF. The CDR3 nucleotides read TGTGCCAGCAGCTCTTACGGGAGGAACACTGAAGCTTTCTTT.

Ten or more counts support this clonotype. The gene calls are TRBV14 and TRBJ1-3, with no clear D. The germline V gene has CDR1 SGHDN and CDR2 FVKESK. V was shortened by 2 bases and J by 4 bases, with 15 bases between the two germline ends. The CDR3 runs to 16 residues. The CDR3 DNA sequence: TGTGCCAGCAGCCAAATATCGCCGGCCTACGGAAACACCATATATTTT. Translating gives CASSQISPAYGNTIYF.

V usage is TRBV7-7 and J usage is TRBJ1-5; the D gene is possibly TRBD1 (5 bases). This CDR3 region has 14 residues. Germline V gene sequence: CDR1 SSHAT, CDR2 FNYEAQ (reference sequence). The ends were cut back, 6 bases at V and 7 bases at J, with 16 bases in the middle. CDR3 residues: CASSEYGGVQPQHF. In DNA, the CDR3 is TGTGCCAGCAGTGAATACGGGGGAGTGCAGCCCCAGCATTTT. The variable domain in full, with the rest retrieved from reference TRBV7-7 and TRBJ1-5, is GAGVSQSPRYKVTKRGQDVTLRCDPISSHATLYWYQQALGQGPEFLTYFNYEAQPDKSGLPSDRFSAERPEGSISTLTIQRTEQRDSAMYRCASSEYGGVQPQHFGDGTRLSIL.